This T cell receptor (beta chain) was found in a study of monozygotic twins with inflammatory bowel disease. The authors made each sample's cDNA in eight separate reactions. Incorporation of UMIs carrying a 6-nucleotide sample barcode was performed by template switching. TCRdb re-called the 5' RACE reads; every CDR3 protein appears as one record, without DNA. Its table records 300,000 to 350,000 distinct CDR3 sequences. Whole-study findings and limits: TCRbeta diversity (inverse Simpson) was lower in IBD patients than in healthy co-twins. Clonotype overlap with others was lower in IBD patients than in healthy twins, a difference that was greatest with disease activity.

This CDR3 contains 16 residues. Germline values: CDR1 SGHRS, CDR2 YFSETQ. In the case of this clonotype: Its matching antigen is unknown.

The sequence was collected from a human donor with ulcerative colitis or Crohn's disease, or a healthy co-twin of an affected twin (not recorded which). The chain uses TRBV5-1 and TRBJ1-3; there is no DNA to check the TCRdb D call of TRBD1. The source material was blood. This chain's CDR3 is CASSLEGTVRGDTIYF.